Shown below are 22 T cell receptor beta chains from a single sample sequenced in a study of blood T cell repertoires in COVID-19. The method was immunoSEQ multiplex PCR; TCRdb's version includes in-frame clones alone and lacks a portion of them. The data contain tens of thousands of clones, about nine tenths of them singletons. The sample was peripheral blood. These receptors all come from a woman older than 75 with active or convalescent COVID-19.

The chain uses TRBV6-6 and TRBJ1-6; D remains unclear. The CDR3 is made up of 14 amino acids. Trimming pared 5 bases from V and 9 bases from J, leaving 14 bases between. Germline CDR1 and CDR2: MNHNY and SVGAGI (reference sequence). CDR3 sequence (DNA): TGTGCCAGCAGTGCCCACCATGAGGTTTCACCCCTCCACTTT. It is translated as CASSAHHEVSPLHF.

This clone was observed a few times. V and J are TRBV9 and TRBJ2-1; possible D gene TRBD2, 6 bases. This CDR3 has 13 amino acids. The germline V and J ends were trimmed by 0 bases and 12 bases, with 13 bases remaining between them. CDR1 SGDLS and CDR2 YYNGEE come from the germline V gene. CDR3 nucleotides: TGTGCCAGCAGCGTAGATGGGGGGTCGTGGCAGTTCTTC. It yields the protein CASSVDGGSWQFF.

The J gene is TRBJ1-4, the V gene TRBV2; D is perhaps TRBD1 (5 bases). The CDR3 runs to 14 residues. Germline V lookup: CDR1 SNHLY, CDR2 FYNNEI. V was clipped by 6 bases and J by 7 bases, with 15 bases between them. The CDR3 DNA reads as TGTGCCAGCAGAACGGGTCGCCAGGGTGAAAAACTGTTTTTT. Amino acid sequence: CASRTGRQGEKLFF.

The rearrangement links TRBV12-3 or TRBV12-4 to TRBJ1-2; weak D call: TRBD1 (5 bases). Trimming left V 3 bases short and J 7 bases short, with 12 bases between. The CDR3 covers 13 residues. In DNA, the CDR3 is TGTGCCAGCAGTTTCGTGTGGGGCGCTGGCTACACCTTC. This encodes CASSFVWGAGYTF.

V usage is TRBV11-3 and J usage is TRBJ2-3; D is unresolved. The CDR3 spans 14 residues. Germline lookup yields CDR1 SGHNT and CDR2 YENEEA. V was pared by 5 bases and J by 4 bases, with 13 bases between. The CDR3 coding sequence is TGTGCCAGCAGCCCTAACGCCCAGGCAGATACGCAGTATTTT. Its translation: CASSPNAQADTQYF.

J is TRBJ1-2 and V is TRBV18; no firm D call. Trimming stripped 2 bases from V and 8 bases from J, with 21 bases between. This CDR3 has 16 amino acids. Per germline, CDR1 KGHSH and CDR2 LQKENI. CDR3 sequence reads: CASSPNIVRGEGGYTF. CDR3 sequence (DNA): TGTGCCAGCTCACCAAACATCGTGCGCGGGGAAGGAGGCTACACCTTC. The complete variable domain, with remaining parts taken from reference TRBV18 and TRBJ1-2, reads NAGVMQNPRHLVRRRGQEARLRCSPMKGHSHVYWYRQLPEEGLKFMVYLQKENIIDESGMPKERFSAEFPKEGPSILRIQQVVRGDSAAYFCASSPNIVRGEGGYTFGSGTRLTVV.

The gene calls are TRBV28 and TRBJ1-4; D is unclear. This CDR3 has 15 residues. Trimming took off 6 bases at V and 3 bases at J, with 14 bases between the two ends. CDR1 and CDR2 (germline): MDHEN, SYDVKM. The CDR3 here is CASSPHGVPNEKLFF. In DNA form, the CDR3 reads TGTGCCAGCAGCCCACACGGGGTGCCTAATGAAAAACTGTTTTTT.

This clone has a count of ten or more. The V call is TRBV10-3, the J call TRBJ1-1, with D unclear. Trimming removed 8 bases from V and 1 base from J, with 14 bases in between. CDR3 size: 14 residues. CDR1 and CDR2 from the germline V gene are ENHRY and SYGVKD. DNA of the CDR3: TGTGCCATCTCGGGGATGGTACGGAACACTGAAGCTTTCTTT. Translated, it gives CAISGMVRNTEAFF.

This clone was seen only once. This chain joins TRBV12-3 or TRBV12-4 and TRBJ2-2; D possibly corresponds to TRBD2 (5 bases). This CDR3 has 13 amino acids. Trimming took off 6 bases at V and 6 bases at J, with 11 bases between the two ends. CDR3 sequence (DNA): TGTGCCAGCAGCCTCGTGGGAGCCGGGGAGCTGTTTTTT. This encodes CASSLVGAGELFF.

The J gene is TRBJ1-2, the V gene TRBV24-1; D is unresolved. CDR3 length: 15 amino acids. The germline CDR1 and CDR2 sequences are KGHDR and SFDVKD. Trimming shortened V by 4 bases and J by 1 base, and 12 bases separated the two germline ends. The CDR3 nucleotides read TGTGCCACCAGTGACCTCCCACGGTTTAACTATGGCTACACCTTC. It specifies CATSDLPRFNYGYTF.

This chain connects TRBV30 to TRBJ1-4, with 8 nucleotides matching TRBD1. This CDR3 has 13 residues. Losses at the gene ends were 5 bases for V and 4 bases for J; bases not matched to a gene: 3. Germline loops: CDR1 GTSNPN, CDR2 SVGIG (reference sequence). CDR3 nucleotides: TGTGCCTGGGGGGACAGGCGTAATGAAAAACTGTTTTTT. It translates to CAWGDRRNEKLFF.

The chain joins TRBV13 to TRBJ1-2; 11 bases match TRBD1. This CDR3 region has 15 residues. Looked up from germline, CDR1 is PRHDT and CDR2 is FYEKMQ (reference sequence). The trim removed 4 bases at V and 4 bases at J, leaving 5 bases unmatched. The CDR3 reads CASSSGTGGFYGYTF. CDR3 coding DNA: TGTGCCAGCAGCTCCGGGACAGGGGGGTTCTATGGCTACACCTTC.

The DNA of the CDR3 is TGTGCCAGCAGCGTCAACGGGGGGGTAAATGAGCAGTTCTTC. Translating it yields CASSVNGGVNEQFF. V gene TRBV9 combines with J gene TRBJ2-1, with 8 bases fitting TRBD2. Germline CDR1 is SGDLS and CDR2 is YYNGEE. The ends lost 2 bases at V and 7 bases at J; junction bases unmatched: 5. The CDR3 is 14 residues long.

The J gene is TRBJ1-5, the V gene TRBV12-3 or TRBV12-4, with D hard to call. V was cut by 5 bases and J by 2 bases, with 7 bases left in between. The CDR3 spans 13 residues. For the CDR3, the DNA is TGTGCCAGCAGTCCGGCGGGCAATCAGCCCCAGCATTTT. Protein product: CASSPAGNQPQHF.

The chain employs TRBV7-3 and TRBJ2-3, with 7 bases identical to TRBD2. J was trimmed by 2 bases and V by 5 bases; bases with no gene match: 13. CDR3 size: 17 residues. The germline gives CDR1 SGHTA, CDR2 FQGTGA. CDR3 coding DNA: TGTGCCAGCAGCCTCGACTCTCCGGGGGGTCCCACAGATACGCAGTATTTT. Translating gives CASSLDSPGGPTDTQYF.

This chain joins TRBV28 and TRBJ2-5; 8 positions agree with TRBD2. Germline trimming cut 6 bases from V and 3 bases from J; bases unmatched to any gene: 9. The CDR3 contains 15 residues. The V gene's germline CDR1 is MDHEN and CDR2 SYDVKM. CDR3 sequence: CASRQPGLGEETQYF. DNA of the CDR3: TGTGCCAGCAGACAACCGGGACTAGGAGAAGAGACCCAGTACTTC. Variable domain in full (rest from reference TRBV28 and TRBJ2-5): DVKVTQSSRYLVKRTGEKVFLECVQDMDHENMFWYRQDPGLGLRLIYFSYDVKMKEKGDIPEGYSVSREKKERFSLILESASTNQTSMYLCASRQPGLGEETQYFGPGTRLLVL.

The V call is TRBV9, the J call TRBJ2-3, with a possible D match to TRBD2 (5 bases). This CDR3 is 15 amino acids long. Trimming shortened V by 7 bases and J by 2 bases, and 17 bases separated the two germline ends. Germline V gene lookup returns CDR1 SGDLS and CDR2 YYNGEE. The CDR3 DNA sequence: TGTGCCAGCCGCCCCGCCGGGGAAACCACAGATACGCAGTATTTT. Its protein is CASRPAGETTDTQYF.

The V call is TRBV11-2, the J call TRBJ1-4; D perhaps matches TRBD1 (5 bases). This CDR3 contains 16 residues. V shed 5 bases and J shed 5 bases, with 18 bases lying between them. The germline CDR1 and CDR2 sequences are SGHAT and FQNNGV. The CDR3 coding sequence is TGTGCCAGCAGCACAAGTCGGGGGGGGAAAAATGAAAAACTGTTTTTT. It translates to CASSTSRGGKNEKLFF.

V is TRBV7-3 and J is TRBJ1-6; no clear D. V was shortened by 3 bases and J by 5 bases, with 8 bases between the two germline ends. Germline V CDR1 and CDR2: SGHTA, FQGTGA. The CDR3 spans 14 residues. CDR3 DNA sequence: TGTGCCAGCAGCTTGCTCGGAGATAATTCACCCCTCCACTTT. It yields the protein CASSLLGDNSPLHF.

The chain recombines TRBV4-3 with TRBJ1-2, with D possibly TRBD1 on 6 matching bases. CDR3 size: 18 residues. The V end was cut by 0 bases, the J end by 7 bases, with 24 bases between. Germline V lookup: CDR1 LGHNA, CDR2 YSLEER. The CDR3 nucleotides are TGCGCCAGCAGCCAAGAACAGAGCAGGTATACAGGGAGAGGTGGCTACACCTTC. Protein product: CASSQEQSRYTGRGGYTF.

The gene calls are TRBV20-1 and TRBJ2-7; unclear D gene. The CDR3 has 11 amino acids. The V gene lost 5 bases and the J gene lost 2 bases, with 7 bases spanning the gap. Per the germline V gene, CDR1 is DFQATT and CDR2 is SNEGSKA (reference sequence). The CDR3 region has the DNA TGCAGTGCTCAGAATACCTACGAGCAGTACTTC. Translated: CSAQNTYEQYF.

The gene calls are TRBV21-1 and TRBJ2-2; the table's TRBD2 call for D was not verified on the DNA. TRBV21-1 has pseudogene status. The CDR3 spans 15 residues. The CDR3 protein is CASPPAGGGTGELFF. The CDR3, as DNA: TGTGCCAGCCCGCCAGCGGGGGGAGGGACCGGGGAGCTGTTTTTT.